The next 2 T cell receptor beta chains were all read from a single sample in a study of blood T cells in healthy people across ages. A second PCR, run for 7 to 11 cycles, used a sample-barcoded 5' primer plus a J-beta primer mix. TCRdb used MiXCR to reprocess the 5' RACE reads, holding one entry per CDR3 protein. This table has approximately 800,000 distinct CDR3 sequences, about 25% appearing once. The same data also contributed to another study, on T cells of mothers and their children.

Specimen: blood. The receptors originated from a boy younger than 18 in good health.

The V and J genes are TRBV6-6 and TRBJ2-5; D is unresolved. The CDR3 spans 14 residues. Trimming shortened V by 10 bases and J by 3 bases, and 18 bases separated the two germline ends. CDR1 and CDR2 from the germline V gene are MNHNY and SVGAGI (reference sequence). CDR3 in amino acids: CANNQGGREETQYF. The CDR3 nucleotides are TGTGCCAACAACCAAGGCGGCCGTGAAGAGACCCAGTACTTC.

This clonotype was picked up one time. V is TRBV20-1 and J is TRBJ2-5, with D unclear. The CDR3 contains 10 residues. Germline CDR1 reads DFQATT; CDR2 reads SNEGSKA (reference sequence). With 6 bases removed from V and 6 bases from J, the gap between germline ends came to 8 bases. The CDR3 coding sequence is TGCAGTGCAAGTAAACAGACCCAGTACTTC. Its translation is CSASKQTQYF.